This TCR beta chain comes out of a study of T cell repertoires in cytomegalovirus infection. Study information: Matching HLA type, along with CMV infection, was indicated by public TCR beta signatures. Findings of the study overall: There were HLA-C-restricted CMV-specific TCR beta clonotypes dominating the ex vivo response. Carriers of CMV and the relevant HLA type were discriminated by public TCR beta frequency.

There are a few counts of this clonotype. Its matching antigen is unknown. This CDR3 contains 18 residues. Trimming cost V 10 bases and J 0 bases; bases outside gene matches: 13. Germline CDR1 MNHEY, CDR2 SVGEGT. MiXCR was run by TCRdb on the reads, yielding one entry per CDR3 protein. The sample contains about 490,000 distinct CDR3 sequences, about a quarter of which appear only once. Sequencing was performed on PBMCs. This chain connects TRBV6-2 or TRBV6-3 to TRBJ2-6, with 9 bases fitting TRBD1. The origin of this receptor is a human donor in good health (CMV status not recorded). Some clones in this sample may be carry-over from other donors' samples. CDR3 DNA: TGTGCCACAGGGGTGAGGGACAGGGAAAACTCTGGGGCCAACGTCCTGACTTTC. It encodes CATGVRDRENSGANVLTF.